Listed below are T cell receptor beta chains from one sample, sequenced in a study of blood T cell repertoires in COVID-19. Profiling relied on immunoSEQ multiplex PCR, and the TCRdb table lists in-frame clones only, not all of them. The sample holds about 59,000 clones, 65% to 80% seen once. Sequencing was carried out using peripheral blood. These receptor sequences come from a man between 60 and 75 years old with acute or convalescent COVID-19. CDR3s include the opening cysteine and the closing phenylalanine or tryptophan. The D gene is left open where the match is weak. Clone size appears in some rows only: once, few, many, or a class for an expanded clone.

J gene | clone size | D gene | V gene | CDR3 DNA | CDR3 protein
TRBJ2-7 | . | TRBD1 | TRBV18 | TGTGCCAGCTCACCAGCGGGTCCCGGGACAGAAGACTACGAGCAGTACTTC | CASSPAGPGTEDYEQYF
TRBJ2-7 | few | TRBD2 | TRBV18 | TGTGCCAGCTCACCATGGACTAGCGGGAGCTACGAGCAGTACTTC | CASSPWTSGSYEQYF
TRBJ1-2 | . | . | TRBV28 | TGTGCCAGCACCCGCCCTCCGGCGGATGGCTACACCTTC | CASTRPPADGYTF
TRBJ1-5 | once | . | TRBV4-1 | TGCGCCAGCAGCCATCCGGACAGTTATCAGCCCCAGCATTTT | CASSHPDSYQPQHF
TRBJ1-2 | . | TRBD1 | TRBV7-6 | TGTGCCAGCAGCAACATGACAGGGACCAACTATGGCTACACCTTC | CASSNMTGTNYGYTF
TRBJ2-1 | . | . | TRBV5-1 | TGCGCCAGCAGCTTGGATCCGGGAGCGGGTTCCTACAATGAGCAGTTCTTC | CASSLDPGAGSYNEQFF
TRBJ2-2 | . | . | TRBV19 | TGTGCCAGTAGTATGAATTGGGTCCGGAGCACCGGGGAGCTGTTTTTT | CASSMNWVRSTGELFF
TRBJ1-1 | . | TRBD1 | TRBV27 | TGTGCCAGCAGATATACAGGGGCCGGGTCAGCTTTCTTT | CASRYTGAGSAFF
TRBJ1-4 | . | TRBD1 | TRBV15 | TGTGCCACCAGGCCGACAGGGGGGGAAGAAAAACTGTTTTTT | CATRPTGGEEKLFF
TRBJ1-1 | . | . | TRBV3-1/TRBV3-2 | TGTGCCAGCAGCCGAGTCTCGGCCGGGAGAGAAGCTTTCTTT | CASSRVSAGREAFF
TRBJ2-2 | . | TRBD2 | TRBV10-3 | TGTGCCATCAGTGAGTCGATCCGTCCGGGGAGGGACACCGGGGAGCTGTTTTTT | CAISESIRPGRDTGELFF
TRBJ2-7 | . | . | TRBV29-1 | TGCAGCGTTGATGGAGCGGAATCCTCCTACGAGCAGTACTTC | CSVDGAESSYEQYF
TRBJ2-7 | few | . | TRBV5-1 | TGCGCCAGCAGTCCTCAGGTATCCTCCTACGAGCAGTACTTC | CASSPQVSSYEQYF
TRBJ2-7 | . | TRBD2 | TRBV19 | TGTGCCAGTAGTCCCCGGACTAGCGGATTCTCCGAGCAGTACTTC | CASSPRTSGFSEQYF
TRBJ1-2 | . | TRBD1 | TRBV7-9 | TGTGCCAGCAGCTTAGGGAGGGGACAGGGGGTTCATGGCTACACCTTC | CASSLGRGQGVHGYTF
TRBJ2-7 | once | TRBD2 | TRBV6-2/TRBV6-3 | TGTGCCAGCAGTTACTCGTTGACTAGCGGGGACTCTCCCTACGAGCAGTACTTC | CASSYSLTSGDSPYEQYF
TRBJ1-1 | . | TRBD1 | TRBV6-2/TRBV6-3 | TGTGCCAGCAGCTCAGGCGGGACAGGAGCCATGGGTTTCTTT | CASSSGGTGAMGFF
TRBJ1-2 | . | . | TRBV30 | TGTGCCTGGAGTAGTACAGGGTCCTGGTATGGCTACACCTTC | CAWSSTGSWYGYTF
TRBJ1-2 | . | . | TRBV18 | TGTGCCAGCTCACCTTTCCGGGGGGAGTACACCTTC | CASSPFRGEYTF
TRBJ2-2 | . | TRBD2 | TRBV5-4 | TGTGCCTCATCTCCCCCCCCGGGACTAGCAGACGGGGAGCTGTTTTTT | CASSPPPGLADGELFF
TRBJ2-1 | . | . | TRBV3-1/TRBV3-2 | TGTGCCAGCAGCCGAGAGGGCTCGATCTTCTTC | CASSREGSIFF